This TCR beta chain stems from a study of cytomegalovirus exposure and HLA in healthy donors. The wider study: Researchers previously reported finding fewer than 120 million unique TCR beta sequences from 150 million to 200 million T cells. Points from the study as a whole: Upon later analysis, HLA-associated TCR beta chains proved more clonally expanded than other, equally common chains. Among the most significant clusters, several appeared linked to common viral pathogens in a later analysis.

PCR primers comprised 60 Vbeta and 13 Jbeta primers. Method: immunoSEQ multiplex PCR; TCRdb's copy keeps in-frame clones and lacks some. The table lists more than 40,000 clones. To note about this clone: Its antigen is currently unknown.

The CDR3 has 16 residues. Deletions cut 0 bases from V and 3 bases from J, with 12 bases between. Germline loops: CDR1 LGHNA, CDR2 YNFKEQ. Sequencing was performed on PBMCs. V gene TRBV4-2 combines with J gene TRBJ2-1; possibly TRBD2 for D (5 bases). The sequence was collected from a woman in her 40s in good health and CMV-seronegative. The CDR3 coding sequence is TGTGCCAGCAGCCAAGATAGTAGAGGGAACTACAATGAGCAGTTCTTC. It encodes CASSQDSRGNYNEQFF.